The clone carrying this T cell receptor beta chain was detected only a few times. Its target is not known. The CDR3 is 17 residues long. CDR1 is MGHDK and CDR2 is SYGVNS in the germline V gene. V shed 2 bases, J shed 2 bases, and the junction held 8 bases outside the gene matches. This record comes from a study of T-cell memory formation after mild COVID-19. About the study: Among the donors, TCR clusters were largely specific to each donor. The study's findings and limits: There were some responding clones in pre-infection memory, which suggested that cross-reactive memory had joined.

The authors produced TCR alpha and TCR beta cDNA libraries with sample barcodes and UMIs by 5'RACE using constant-segment primers. MiXCR was run by TCRdb on the 5' RACE reads, yielding one entry per CDR3 protein. This table has fewer than 50,000 distinct CDR3 sequences, roughly 7% appearing once. The rearrangement links TRBV25-1 to TRBJ1-1; 10 bases are shared with TRBD1. The sequence was obtained from a man aged 18 to 30 who had mild COVID-19 (a few samples of this study predate the infection). Cell type and time point are not known. What was sequenced was PBMCs or a T cell subset sorted from them (not recorded which). CDR3 bases: TGTGCCAGCAGTGAAACTATCAGGACAGGGGGAAACACTGAAGCTTTCTTT. Its protein product is CASSETIRTGGNTEAFF.